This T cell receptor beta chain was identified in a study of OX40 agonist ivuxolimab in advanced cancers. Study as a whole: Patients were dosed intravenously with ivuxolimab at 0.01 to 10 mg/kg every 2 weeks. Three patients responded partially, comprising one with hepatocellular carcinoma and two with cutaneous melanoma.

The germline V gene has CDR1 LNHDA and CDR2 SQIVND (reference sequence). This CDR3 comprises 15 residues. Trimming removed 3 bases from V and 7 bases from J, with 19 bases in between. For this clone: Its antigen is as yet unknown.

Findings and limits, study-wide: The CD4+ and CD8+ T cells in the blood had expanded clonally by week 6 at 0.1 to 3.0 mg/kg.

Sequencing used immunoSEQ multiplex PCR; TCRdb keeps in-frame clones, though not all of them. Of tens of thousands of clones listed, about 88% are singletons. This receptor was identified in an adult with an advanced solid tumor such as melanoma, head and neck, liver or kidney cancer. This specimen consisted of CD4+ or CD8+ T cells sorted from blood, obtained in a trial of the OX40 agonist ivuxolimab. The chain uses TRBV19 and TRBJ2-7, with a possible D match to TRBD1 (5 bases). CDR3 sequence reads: CASSINQRGLGEQYF. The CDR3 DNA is TGTGCCAGTAGTATTAACCAAAGGGGCCTTGGTGAGCAGTACTTC. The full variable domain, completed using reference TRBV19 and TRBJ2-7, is DGGITQSPKYLFRKEGQNVTLSCEQNLNHDAMYWYRQDPGQGLRLIYYSQIVNDFQKGDIAEGYSVSREKKESFPLTVTSAQKNPTAFYLCASSINQRGLGEQYFGPGTRLTVT.